Reported below is one TCR beta chain. Antigen: not known. The junction does not match germline at one end; this may be a read error. This specimen belongs to a study of T-cell reconstitution after alpha-beta-depleted transplantation in children. Study findings and constraints: After transplant, at about two months, alpha-beta T cells were reportedly derived from several hundred expanded graft clones. Newly generated T cells supplied most T-cell counts and diversity one year post-transplant.

Germline assignment: CDR1 KGHDR and CDR2 SFDVKD. This CDR3 has 14 amino acids. Unique molecular identifiers were incorporated into the prepared TCRbeta library. TCRdb analysed the PCR reads with MiXCR anew, one entry per CDR3 protein. This sample has some 220,000 distinct CDR3 sequences, with approximately 11% found just once. The sample was PBMCs, taken before TCRalphabeta/CD19-depleted stem cell transplant. The V gene is TRBV24-1, the J gene TRBJ2-3; 8 bases agree with TRBD2. The clonotype was recovered from a child younger than two with acute myeloid leukemia, due to receive a stem cell transplant. The CDR3, as DNA: TGTACCACCAGTGCCAGCGGGAGTGTAGATACACAGTATTTT. Translation: CTTSASGSVDTQYF.